This T cell receptor beta chain was captured by sequencing in a study of CD8+ T cells in alopecia areata. Study results and limitations: Sequencing of scalp samples also includes resident alphabeta T cells from normal skin. TCRs were shared less clearly across patients than in mice, possibly for HLA-related reasons.

RNA, once extracted, was reverse transcribed into cDNA for use as the sequencing template. The data were produced by immunoSEQ multiplex PCR, yet TCRdb's version contains in-frame clones alone and is incomplete. This sample has roughly 190,000 clones, with roughly three fifths found just once. A note on this clone: Its specificity is unknown.

Germline loops: CDR1 SQVTM, CDR2 ANQGSEA. Trimming cost V 4 bases and J 12 bases, with 18 bases left between them. The CDR3 has 12 residues. Treatment here: oral pan-JAK inhibitor, 5-10 mg twice daily. V usage is TRBV29-1 and J usage is TRBJ1-1, with D possibly matching TRBD1 (5 bases). The TCR sequence derives from a human donor with alopecia areata. The material sequenced was CD4+ T cells sorted from blood, taken at week 4, from a patient treated with tofacitinib. The CDR3 nucleotides are TGCAGCGTTGTGGAGGTGGGCAGGGTGTCTTTCTTT. It codes for CSVVEVGRVSFF.